This T cell receptor (beta chain) derives from a study of T-cell memory formation after mild COVID-19. Overall study: Each donor largely had its own TCR clusters.

The CDR3 contains 14 residues. Germline V gives CDR1 MGHRA, CDR2 YSYEKL. The ends were cut back, 6 bases at V and 4 bases at J, with 13 bases in the middle. After 5'RACE with constant-segment primers, TCR alpha and TCR beta cDNA libraries carrying sample barcodes and UMIs were obtained. TCRdb reprocessed the 5' RACE reads via MiXCR and lists one record per CDR3 protein. This sample carries 210,000 or so distinct CDR3 sequences, 15% to 20% of them seen once, and the ten largest clones take roughly 2.3%. The sample holds a few counts of this clonotype. What it binds is not known. Findings and caveats of the study: Pre-infection memory harbored some responding clones, suggesting cross-reactive memory joined.

V is TRBV4-1 and J is TRBJ1-5, with D hard to call. The sequenced sample consisted of PBMCs or a T cell subset sorted from them (not recorded which). This clonotype was obtained from an adult woman who had mild COVID-19 (a few samples of this study predate the infection). Cell type and time point are not known. The chain's CDR3 is CASSNDNYNQPQHF. The CDR3 nucleotides are TGCGCCAGCAGTAATGACAACTATAATCAGCCCCAGCATTTT.